Following are 26 T cell receptor beta chains from one sample sequenced in a study of cytomegalovirus exposure and HLA in healthy donors. PCR amplification relied on 60 Vbeta primers (plus 13 Jbeta primers). Generated by immunoSEQ multiplex PCR, the TCRdb table keeps only in-frame clones and is missing some. This sample has about 110,000 clones, with more than 70% found just once. Material for sequencing was PBMCs. These receptors were collected from a middle-aged man in good health and CMV-seronegative.

The chain employs TRBV19 and TRBJ1-5; the match to TRBD1 covers 7 bases. The germline V gene encodes CDR1 LNHDA and CDR2 SQIVND (reference sequence). V trimming: 6 bases; J trimming: 3 bases; junction bases outside the gene matches: 5. The CDR3 is 14 amino acids. CDR3 nucleotide sequence: TGTGCCAGTAGCGGACAGGTTCTCAATCAGCCCCAGCATTTT. Amino acid sequence: CASSGQVLNQPQHF.

The chain joins TRBV19 to TRBJ2-7; 11 bases match TRBD2. V shed 1 base and J 2 bases; nucleotides not matched to a gene: 1. In germline, CDR1 is LNHDA, CDR2 SQIVND (reference sequence). The CDR3 has 15 amino acids. In DNA, the CDR3 is TGTGCCAGTAGTATAGGACTAGCGGGGACCTACGAGCAGTACTTC. It codes for CASSIGLAGTYEQYF.

This sequence joins TRBV23-1 and TRBJ2-6; D is ambiguous. TRBV23-1 belongs to the ORF category, with a function that is uncertain. There are 16 residues in the CDR3. Trimming cost V 10 bases and J 0 bases, with 16 bases left between them. The chain's CDR3 is CATGDGRSSGANVLTF. The DNA of the CDR3 is TGCGCCACCGGAGACGGTCGTAGCTCTGGGGCCAACGTCCTGACTTTC.

CDR3: CASSSTSGGPGNNEQFF. DNA of the CDR3: TGTGCCAGCAGCTCTACTAGCGGGGGCCCGGGGAACAATGAGCAGTTCTTC. The V gene is TRBV5-6, the J gene TRBJ2-1; the match to TRBD2 covers 11 bases. Losses at the gene ends were 3 bases for V and 5 bases for J; bases not matched to a gene: 10. Germline V CDR1 and CDR2: SGHDT, YYEEEE. This CDR3 is built from 17 residues.

The chain combines TRBV7-2 with TRBJ2-5; D ambiguous. The CDR3 has 14 amino acids. Per the germline V gene, CDR1 is SGHTA and CDR2 is FQGNSA. V shed 1 base and J shed 0 bases, with 6 bases lying between them. As DNA, the CDR3 is TGTGCCAGCAGCTTAGGGGCAAACCAAGAGACCCAGTACTTC. Its translation: CASSLGANQETQYF.

The chain links TRBV19 to TRBJ1-2; 7 nucleotides agree with TRBD1. V shed 6 bases, J shed 2 bases, and the junction held 6 bases outside the gene matches. This CDR3 is 14 amino acids long. Germline CDR1 reads LNHDA; CDR2 reads SQIVND (reference sequence). In nucleotides, the CDR3 is TGTGCCAGTAGGTTGGGGACAGCAAACTATGGCTACACCTTC. Residues: CASRLGTANYGYTF.

The count of this clone is one. The gene calls are TRBV2 and TRBJ2-1; TRBD1 agrees at 8 bases. J was trimmed by 8 bases and V by 8 bases; bases with no gene match: 14. Germline lookup yields CDR1 SNHLY and CDR2 FYNNEI. The CDR3 has 15 amino acids. Here the CDR3 reads CASSPRQGAEYEQFF. The CDR3 bases are TGTGCCAGCTCCCCCCGGCAGGGGGCTGAATATGAGCAGTTCTTC.

This chain uses TRBV7-8 with TRBJ1-5; TRBD1 might be the D (6 bases). CDR1 is SGHVS and CDR2 is FQNEAQ in the germline V gene. The CDR3 length is 17 residues. Trimming pared 1 base from V and 4 bases from J, leaving 17 bases between. The CDR3 is CASSLGMRGNKNQPQHF. The DNA of the CDR3 is TGTGCCAGCAGCTTAGGAATGAGGGGGAACAAAAATCAGCCCCAGCATTTT.

This clone was detected only once. V is TRBV5-1 and J is TRBJ2-3, with 15 bases fitting TRBD2. Per germline, CDR1 SGHRS and CDR2 YFSETQ. The CDR3 is 16 residues long. The trim removed 4 bases at V and 6 bases at J, leaving 6 bases unmatched. CDR3 nucleotide sequence: TGCGCCAGCAGCCCAGGACTAGCGGGGGGGCGGGATACGCAGTATTTT. Its translation: CASSPGLAGGRDTQYF.

The genes are TRBV7-2 and TRBJ2-3, with D perhaps TRBD1 (5 bases). Trimming took off 1 base at V and 5 bases at J, with 10 bases between the two ends. CDR1 is SGHTA, CDR2 FQGNSA, per germline. The CDR3 runs 14 residues. The CDR3 is CASSLGGFGDTQYF. The CDR3 DNA reads as TGTGCCAGCAGCTTAGGGGGCTTTGGAGATACGCAGTATTTT.

V and J are TRBV2 and TRBJ1-2; 9 bases line up with TRBD1. There are 14 residues in the CDR3. V shed 6 bases, J shed 2 bases, and the junction held 4 bases outside the gene matches. Germline V gives CDR1 SNHLY, CDR2 FYNNEI. The CDR3 nucleotides read TGTGCCAGCAGGGGACAGGGAGTCAACTATGGCTACACCTTC. It specifies CASRGQGVNYGYTF.

The gene calls are TRBV7-8 and TRBJ2-1, with 7 nucleotides matching TRBD1. J gave up 0 bases and V 4 bases, and 12 bases lay outside the gene matches. The germline V gene encodes CDR1 SGHVS and CDR2 FQNEAQ. This CDR3 spans 18 amino acids. CDR3 sequence (DNA): TGTGCCAGCAGCTCCGCGAGTAACAGGGGAACCTCCTACAATGAGCAGTTCTTC. Amino acids: CASSSASNRGTSYNEQFF. Complete variable domain (other parts from reference TRBV7-8 and TRBJ2-1): GAGVSQSPRYKVAKRGQDVALRCDPISGHVSLFWYQQALGQGPEFLTYFQNEAQLDKSGLPSDRFFAERPEGSVSTLKIQRTQQEDSAVYLCASSSASNRGTSYNEQFFGPGTRLTVL.

This clone occurred once. This chain uses TRBV5-6 with TRBJ2-3; D possibly corresponds to TRBD2 (5 bases). V was trimmed by 3 bases and J by 6 bases, leaving 20 bases between them. The CDR3 length is 16 residues. The germline V gene encodes CDR1 SGHDT and CDR2 YYEEEE. CDR3 in amino acids: CASSSGSGLSLDTQYF. CDR3 DNA: TGTGCCAGCAGCTCTGGGAGTGGTTTATCGTTGGATACGCAGTATTTT.

There are a few counts of this clone. The chain carries TRBV5-1 and TRBJ2-2; 8 positions match TRBD2. Germline V gene data show CDR1 as SGHRS and CDR2 as YFSETQ. There are 18 residues in the CDR3. The ends lost 0 bases at V and 5 bases at J; junction bases unmatched: 12. The CDR3 region is CASSLAWPGGQRTGELFF. The DNA for the CDR3 is TGCGCCAGCAGCTTGGCCTGGCCGGGGGGGCAACGAACCGGGGAGCTGTTTTTT. The full variable domain, its missing parts supplied by reference TRBV5-1 and TRBJ2-2, is KAGVTQTPRYLIKTRGQQVTLSCSPISGHRSVSWYQQTPGQGLQFLFEYFSETQRNKGNFPGRFSGRQFSNSRSEMNVSTLELGDSALYLCASSLAWPGGQRTGELFFGEGSRLTVL.

This clone has a handful of counts. The chain joins TRBV6-4 to TRBJ1-5; D gene ambiguous. The V end was cut by 7 bases, the J end by 5 bases, with 3 bases between. The CDR3 length is 10 residues. Per the germline V gene, CDR1 is MRHNA and CDR2 is SNTAGT. As DNA, the CDR3 is TGTGCCAGCATCGATCAGCCCCAGCATTTT. Translating gives CASIDQPQHF.

The chain links TRBV7-2 to TRBJ1-2, with a tentative D call TRBD1 (6 bases). The CDR3 has 14 amino acids. Trimming took off 10 bases at V and 6 bases at J, with 21 bases between the two ends. Germline assignment: CDR1 SGHTA and CDR2 FQGNSA. This CDR3 is CATPREGELNGYTF. CDR3 bases: TGTGCCACCCCCCGGGAGGGGGAACTCAATGGCTACACCTTC.

The chain links TRBV4-1 to TRBJ1-5; 8 positions match TRBD1. Germline V gives CDR1 MGHRA, CDR2 YSYEKL. CDR3 length equals 16 residues. V lost 0 bases, J lost 5 bases, and 6 bases stayed unmatched. The CDR3 region has the DNA TGCGCCAGCAGCCAAGATCTGGGGACAGGCCATCAGCCCCAGCATTTT. Its translation: CASSQDLGTGHQPQHF.

The chain is built from TRBV6-1 and TRBJ2-7; no firm D call. V was cut by 6 bases and J by 0 bases, with 15 bases left in between. The CDR3 length is 15 residues. Per the germline V gene, CDR1 is MNHNS and CDR2 is SASEGT. The DNA for the CDR3 is TGTGCCAGCAGACTGGAAGGCGGCCTCTCCTACGAGCAGTACTTC. Its translation: CASRLEGGLSYEQYF.

The CDR3 DNA is TGTGCCAGCAGCTTGCCGGGACAGGACTACACCTTC. Protein sequence: CASSLPGQDYTF. The chain recombines TRBV5-6 with TRBJ1-2; 8 bases are shared with TRBD1. Germline V gene lookup returns CDR1 SGHDT and CDR2 YYEEEE. The ends lost 1 base at V and 10 bases at J; junction bases unmatched: 3. CDR3 length: 12 residues.

V is TRBV7-8 and J is TRBJ2-1; 9 nucleotides align to TRBD1. J was trimmed by 8 bases and V by 5 bases; bases with no gene match: 10. The CDR3 has 15 residues. Germline CDR1 is SGHVS and CDR2 is FQNEAQ. The CDR3 DNA follows: TGTGCCAGCAGCCGCGGACAGGGGAGGTGGGATGAGCAGTTCTTC. Amino acids: CASSRGQGRWDEQFF. Full variable domain (remainder filled in from reference TRBV7-8 and TRBJ2-1): GAGVSQSPRYKVAKRGQDVALRCDPISGHVSLFWYQQALGQGPEFLTYFQNEAQLDKSGLPSDRFFAERPEGSVSTLKIQRTQQEDSAVYLCASSRGQGRWDEQFFGPGTRLTVL.

The rearrangement joins TRBV2 to TRBJ2-1; 9 bases fit TRBD2. This CDR3 comprises 14 residues. Germline loops: CDR1 SNHLY, CDR2 FYNNEI. Trimming took 8 bases from V and 5 from J; bases not matched to a gene: 7. The DNA for the CDR3 is TGTGCCAGCGGGGCGGGGGGGAAACACAATGAGCAGTTCTTC. Translation: CASGAGGKHNEQFF.

The chain links TRBV6-5 to TRBJ1-5; possibly TRBD1 for D (6 bases). The germline gives CDR1 MNHEY, CDR2 SVGAGI. This CDR3 has 15 residues. Deletions cut 0 bases from V and 5 bases from J, with 11 bases between. The CDR3 loop reads CASSYSNRADQPQHF. The CDR3 DNA is TGTGCCAGCAGTTACTCGAACAGGGCTGATCAGCCCCAGCATTTT.

This chain's CDR3 is CASSSRGRASYNSPLHF. The CDR3, as DNA: TGTGCCAGCAGCTCTAGGGGTAGGGCGTCCTATAATTCACCCCTCCACTTT. The V gene is TRBV7-8, the J gene TRBJ1-6, with D maybe TRBD1 (5 bases). The V and J ends lost 4 bases and 1 base respectively, with 14 bases between them. CDR3 length: 17 amino acids. CDR1 and CDR2 (germline): SGHVS, FQNEAQ. The whole variable domain, remainder taken from reference TRBV7-8 and TRBJ1-6, is GAGVSQSPRYKVAKRGQDVALRCDPISGHVSLFWYQQALGQGPEFLTYFQNEAQLDKSGLPSDRFFAERPEGSVSTLKIQRTQQEDSAVYLCASSSRGRASYNSPLHFGNGTRLTVT.

This chain uses TRBV6-5 with TRBJ1-6; weak D call: TRBD1 (6 bases). Per the germline V gene, CDR1 is MNHEY and CDR2 is SVGAGI. This CDR3 has 14 residues. The V and J ends lost 4 bases and 9 bases respectively, with 13 bases between them. The CDR3 nucleotides read TGTGCCAGCAGTTCTCCGGACAGTTTTTCACCCCTCCACTTT. This encodes CASSSPDSFSPLHF.

For this clone: The junction differs from germline at one of its ends, possibly a read error. The genes are TRBV27 and TRBJ2-1, with TRBD2 as a possible D gene (6 bases). Germline V lookup: CDR1 MNHEY, CDR2 SMNVEV (reference sequence). The CDR3 spans 15 residues. The CDR3 region is CASTRDSSSYNGQFF. Written as DNA, the CDR3 is TGTGCCAGCACTAGGGACTCCAGCTCCTACAATGGGCAGTTCTTC.

Regarding this clone: The junction departs from the called germline gene at one end, perhaps through a read error. The V gene is TRBV2, the J gene TRBJ2-3, with 10 positions matching TRBD2. The germline gives CDR1 SNHLY, CDR2 FYNNEI. This CDR3 spans 19 amino acids. CDR3 protein: CASSVPLAGAYGGADTQSF. CDR3 bases: TGTGCCAGCAGTGTTCCCCTAGCGGGGGCCTATGGGGGAGCAGATACGCAGTCTTTT. Combining the CDR3 with reference TRBV2 and TRBJ2-3 gives the whole variable domain EPEVTQTPSHQVTQMGQEVILRCVPISNHLYFYWYRQILGQKVEFLVSFYNNEISEKSEIFDDQFSVERPDGSNFTLKIRSTKLEDSAMYFCASSVPLAGAYGGADTQSFGPGTRLTVL.